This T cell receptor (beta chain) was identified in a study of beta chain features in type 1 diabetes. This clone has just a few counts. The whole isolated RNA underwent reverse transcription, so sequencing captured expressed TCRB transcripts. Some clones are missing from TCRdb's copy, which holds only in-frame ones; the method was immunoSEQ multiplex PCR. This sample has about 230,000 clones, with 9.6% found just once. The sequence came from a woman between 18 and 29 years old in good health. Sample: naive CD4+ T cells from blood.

This chain's CDR3 is CASSQVTTGFVYGYTF. In nucleotides, the CDR3 is TGCGCCAGCAGCCAAGTCACGACAGGGTTCGTCTATGGCTACACCTTC. V and J are TRBV4-1 and TRBJ1-2, with 7 bases fitting TRBD1. This CDR3 has 16 residues. The J segment lost 4 bases and the V segment lost 1 base, leaving 9 bases of the junction unmatched. Germline assignment: CDR1 MGHRA and CDR2 YSYEKL.